The 10 T cell receptor beta chains below come from one sample, sequenced in a study of cytomegalovirus exposure and HLA in healthy donors. Vbeta (60) and Jbeta (13) primers were used in the PCR. Clones were read by immunoSEQ multiplex PCR, and TCRdb kept only the in-frame ones, dropping some. The sample gives around 60,000 clones, around 72% of which show up once; approximately 50% is in the top ten. The sample consisted of PBMCs. These receptors were obtained from a middle-aged man in good health and CMV-seropositive.

The rearrangement joins TRBV28 to TRBJ1-1; no clear D gene. The CDR3 is made up of 14 amino acids. Germline CDR1 is MDHEN and CDR2 is SYDVKM. Trimming removed 6 bases at V and 2 bases at J, with 13 bases between. The CDR3 loop is CASSPGLFNTEAFF. Written as DNA, the CDR3 is TGTGCCAGCAGCCCCGGGTTGTTCAACACTGAAGCTTTCTTT.

Details on this clone: The junction differs from germline at one of its ends, possibly a read error. The chain couples TRBV7-9 to TRBJ1-2; a weak D match, TRBD1 (6 bases). The CDR3 is 16 residues long. The germline V gene encodes CDR1 SEHNR and CDR2 FQNEAQ (reference sequence). CDR3 DNA: TGTGCGAGCATCTTAGTCTCCGACAGGCATAACTATGGCTACACCTTC. Encoded protein: CASILVSDRHNYGYTF.

The chain joins TRBV5-6 to TRBJ1-1; D is perhaps TRBD1 (5 bases). Trimming left V 0 bases short and J 6 bases short, with 12 bases between. The CDR3 is made up of 14 amino acids. Germline V gives CDR1 SGHDT, CDR2 YYEEEE. CDR3 DNA sequence: TGTGCCAGCAGCTTGGGTCGCGGGACCCCTGAAGCTTTCTTT. This sequence encodes CASSLGRGTPEAFF. The variable domain in full, with the rest retrieved from reference TRBV5-6 and TRBJ1-1, is DAGVTQSPTHLIKTRGQQVTLRCSPKSGHDTVSWYQQALGQGPQFIFQYYEEEERQRGNFPDRFSGHQFPNYSSELNVNALLLGDSALYLCASSLGRGTPEAFFGQGTRLTVV.

The chain joins TRBV2 to TRBJ1-2; weak D call: TRBD1 (5 bases). V shed 5 bases and J shed 7 bases, with 17 bases lying between them. Germline V gene lookup returns CDR1 SNHLY and CDR2 FYNNEI. This CDR3 spans 14 amino acids. CDR3 nucleotide sequence: TGTGCCAGCAGTCCGTTCGGGTCGCAGGGTGGCTACACCTTC. This gives the protein CASSPFGSQGGYTF. The entire variable domain, with the rest obtained from reference TRBV2 and TRBJ1-2, is as follows: EPEVTQTPSHQVTQMGQEVILRCVPISNHLYFYWYRQILGQKVEFLVSFYNNEISEKSEIFDDQFSVERPDGSNFTLKIRSTKLEDSAMYFCASSPFGSQGGYTFGSGTRLTVV.

In DNA form, the CDR3 reads TGTGCCAGCAGCTTAGCCCTAGATGAAAAACTGTTTTTT. It translates to CASSLALDEKLFF. J is TRBJ1-4 and V is TRBV7-6; D gene ambiguous. CDR3 length: 13 amino acids. Germline loops: CDR1 SGHVS, CDR2 FNYEAQ. With 0 bases removed from V and 6 bases from J, the gap between germline ends came to 5 bases.

The chain uses TRBV6-4 and TRBJ2-2, with 10 nucleotides matching TRBD2. The CDR3 has 15 amino acids. V was clipped by 6 bases and J by 4 bases; unmatched bases: 5. Germline V gene data show CDR1 as MRHNA and CDR2 as SNTAGT. CDR3 amino acids: CASSVLAGSTGELFF. The CDR3 DNA sequence: TGTGCCAGCAGCGTACTAGCGGGGAGCACCGGGGAGCTGTTTTTT.

This rearrangement joins TRBV7-2 to TRBJ1-5, with D possibly matching TRBD1 (5 bases). CDR1 SGHTA and CDR2 FQGNSA come from the germline V gene. Trimming removed 5 bases from V and 6 bases from J, with 14 bases in between. This CDR3 has 14 residues. CDR3 sequence: CASSPGGVSQPQHF. CDR3 coding DNA: TGTGCCAGCAGCCCCGGGGGGGTATCTCAGCCCCAGCATTTT. The full variable domain, its missing parts supplied by reference TRBV7-2 and TRBJ1-5, is GAGVSQSPSNKVTEKGKDVELRCDPISGHTALYWYRQSLGQGLEFLIYFQGNSAPDKSGLPSDRFSAERTGGSVSTLTIQRTQQEDSAVYLCASSPGGVSQPQHFGDGTRLSIL.

This chain links TRBV4-1 with TRBJ1-3, with 7 bases lining up with TRBD1. The CDR3 contains 17 residues. The V segment lost 3 bases and the J segment 0 bases; nucleotides outside the gene matches: 8. The germline gives CDR1 MGHRA, CDR2 YSYEKL. The CDR3 sequence: CASSQRGDSNSGNTIYF. The CDR3 region has the DNA TGCGCCAGCAGCCAGAGGGGGGACAGCAACTCTGGAAACACCATATATTTT.

The chain has TRBV6-1 and TRBJ1-2; possibly TRBD1 for D (5 bases). The V gene lost 8 bases and the J gene lost 6 bases, with 13 bases spanning the gap. Germline loops: CDR1 MNHNS, CDR2 SASEGT. CDR3 size: 12 residues. The DNA for the CDR3 is TGTGCCAGCTGGGGGGTACGGAATGGCTACACCTTC. Protein: CASWGVRNGYTF.

The chain recombines TRBV5-1 with TRBJ2-3; D is perhaps TRBD2 (6 bases). CDR1 is SGHRS, CDR2 YFSETQ, per germline. The CDR3 is 15 amino acids. The V end was cut by 4 bases, the J end by 8 bases, with 20 bases between. Here the CDR3 DNA reads TGCGCCAGCAGCGCTGATAGCGGTCCCGAGGGTACGCAGTATTTT. This sequence encodes CASSADSGPEGTQYF. Full variable domain (outside the CDR3, taken from reference TRBV5-1 and TRBJ2-3): KAGVTQTPRYLIKTRGQQVTLSCSPISGHRSVSWYQQTPGQGLQFLFEYFSETQRNKGNFPGRFSGRQFSNSRSEMNVSTLELGDSALYLCASSADSGPEGTQYFGPGTRLTVL.